This T cell receptor (beta chain) originates from a study of T cell clonotyping in hematopoietic cell transplantation. Study-wide results and limits: Recipient TCR diversity dropped after transplant; expanded clonotypes rose from day 30 to 180.

In germline, CDR1 is LGHNA, CDR2 YSLEER. Trimming pared 1 base from V and 4 bases from J, leaving 5 bases between. This CDR3 is 14 amino acids long. Time point: recipient sample about 28 days before transplant, after cytoreduction. Only a few counts were recorded for this clone. The target antigen is unknown. Measured with immunoSEQ multiplex PCR; TCRdb has only the in-frame clones, and not every one. The sample lists roughly 18,000 clones; approximately 85% were seen once. This TCR was recovered from a man between 50 and 59 years old with acute myeloid leukemia. Some clones in this sample may be carry-over from other donors' samples. Here the sequenced sample was peripheral blood mononuclear cells, taken before stem cell transplant. The chain employs TRBV4-3 and TRBJ1-6, with unresolved D. The CDR3 region has the DNA TGCGCCAGCAGCCAAGGGCTGTATAATTCACCCCTCCACTTT. Protein: CASSQGLYNSPLHF.